The present TCR beta chain was sequenced within a study of cytomegalovirus exposure and HLA in healthy donors. In the PCR, 60 Vbeta and 13 Jbeta primers were used. The table came from immunoSEQ multiplex PCR; TCRdb's copy has only in-frame clones and leaves some out. The sample has approximately 80,000 clones, around 66% seen once. This clone was recorded a few times. This CDR3 is 13 amino acids long. V was clipped by 5 bases and J by 3 bases; unmatched bases: 2. Germline V lookup: CDR1 SEHNR, CDR2 FQNEAQ (reference sequence). This sequence joins TRBV7-9 and TRBJ2-7; 9 bases are shared with TRBD1. The source is a woman aged 40 to 49 in good health and CMV-seropositive. Sequencing was carried out using PBMCs. The CDR3 DNA sequence: TGTGCCAGCAGCGGACAGGGGTACTACGAGCAGTACTTC. This gives the protein CASSGQGYYEQYF.